The next 29 T cell receptor beta chains were all read from a single sample in a study of blood T cell repertoires in COVID-19. Assay: immunoSEQ multiplex PCR; the TCRdb copy retains only in-frame clones and omits some. The sample includes roughly 79,000 clones, roughly 89% of them seen just once. Sequenced sample: peripheral blood. The receptors were gathered from a man in his forties or fifties with acute or convalescent COVID-19.

CDR3 in amino acids: CAWSPGLGNIQYF. CDR3 DNA sequence: TGTGCCTGGAGTCCTGGACTGGGAAACATTCAGTACTTC. The rearrangement uses TRBV30 and TRBJ2-4; the D gene is possibly TRBD2 (5 bases). The V end was cut by 2 bases, the J end by 6 bases, with 11 bases between. The CDR3 has 13 residues. The V gene's germline CDR1 is GTSNPN and CDR2 SVGIG (reference sequence). Based on the CDR3 plus reference TRBV30 and TRBJ2-4, the full variable domain is SQTIHQWPATLVQPVGSPLSLECTVEGTSNPNLYWYRQAAGRGLQLLFYSVGIGQISSEVPQNLSASRPQDRQFILSSKKLLLSDSGFYLCAWSPGLGNIQYFGAGTRLSVL.

V is TRBV6-6 and J is TRBJ2-1; 7 bases fit TRBD2. Trimming took 6 bases from V and 3 from J; bases not matched to a gene: 11. This CDR3 comprises 16 residues. CDR1 MNHNY and CDR2 SVGAGI come from the germline V gene (reference sequence). The CDR3 DNA is TGTGCCAGCAGATACGAGCGGGGCACAATCTACAATGAGCAGTTCTTC. Translated: CASRYERGTIYNEQFF.

The chain has TRBV6-2 or TRBV6-3 and TRBJ2-7; 10 bases align to TRBD1. With 5 bases clipped from V and 3 bases from J, the junction kept 13 bases outside the gene matches. CDR3 length: 17 amino acids. Germline values: CDR1 MNHEY, CDR2 SVGEGT. The CDR3 nucleotides read TGTGCCAGCAGTCGTCAAATAGCGGGACAGGGGTTCTACGAGCAGTACTTC. Its protein is CASSRQIAGQGFYEQYF.

This rearrangement joins TRBV5-1 to TRBJ1-2, with 7 positions matching TRBD1. The CDR3 is 14 amino acids. Germline V gene data show CDR1 as SGHRS and CDR2 as YFSETQ. The ends lost 4 bases at V and 2 bases at J; junction bases unmatched: 5. CDR3 amino acids: CASSPQGQNYGYTF. The CDR3 DNA follows: TGCGCCAGCAGCCCCCAGGGACAGAACTATGGCTACACCTTC.

This chain joins TRBV5-8 and TRBJ2-2; D ambiguous. V gave up 5 bases and J gave up 1 base, with 12 bases separating them. The CDR3 consists of 15 residues. The germline gives CDR1 SGHTS, CDR2 YDEGEE. In DNA form, the CDR3 reads TGTGCCAGCAGTCTTCAGCGACTGAACACCGGGGAGCTGTTTTTT. This translates into CASSLQRLNTGELFF.

The chain joins TRBV4-3 to TRBJ2-7, with 8 nucleotides matching TRBD1. CDR1 is LGHNA and CDR2 is YSLEER in the germline V gene. With V trimmed by 0 bases and J by 2 bases, 3 bases remained unmatched. This CDR3 has 15 amino acids. DNA of the CDR3: TGCGCCAGCAGCCAAGATCCGGGACAGGCCTACGAGCAGTACTTC. As protein: CASSQDPGQAYEQYF.

This chain joins TRBV19 and TRBJ2-7, with 9 bases lining up with TRBD2. The CDR3 loop spans 16 amino acids. The J segment lost 1 base and the V segment lost 3 bases, leaving 7 bases of the junction unmatched. Germline CDR1 LNHDA, CDR2 SQIVND (reference sequence). The CDR3 protein is CASSMRNLAGSYEQYF. Here the CDR3 DNA reads TGTGCCAGTAGTATGCGTAACCTAGCGGGGTCCTACGAGCAGTACTTC.

The chain couples TRBV5-1 to TRBJ1-4; D might be TRBD1 (6 bases). CDR1 SGHRS and CDR2 YFSETQ come from the germline V gene. V was pared by 6 bases and J by 2 bases, with 11 bases between. The CDR3 has 14 amino acids. CDR3 protein: CASTPGGTNEKLFF. The CDR3 nucleotides read TGCGCCAGCACCCCGGGGGGCACTAATGAAAAACTGTTTTTT.

The chain combines TRBV7-6 with TRBJ2-7; 9 bases are a match to TRBD2. Unmatched junction bases numbered 16, after V lost 5 bases and J lost 5 bases. There are 17 residues in the CDR3. Germline CDR1 is SGHVS and CDR2 is FNYEAQ. DNA of the CDR3: TGTGCCAGCAGCAGGCGCCCTAGCGGGGACTTGCGGCACGAGCAGTACTTC. Translation: CASSRRPSGDLRHEQYF.

The rearrangement uses TRBV28 and TRBJ1-2; TRBD1 matches 9 bases. V was clipped by 4 bases and J by 4 bases; unmatched bases: 1. Looked up from germline, CDR1 is MDHEN and CDR2 is SYDVKM. The CDR3 contains 13 residues. This chain's CDR3 is CASSSGQGYGYTF. The CDR3 DNA is TGTGCCAGCAGTTCGGGACAGGGCTATGGCTACACCTTC.

V is TRBV21-1 and J is TRBJ2-7; no DNA check was done on the table's D call, TRBD1. TRBV21-1 is a recognized pseudogene. The CDR3 runs 14 residues. The CDR3 here is CASSKSEGVYEQYF. As DNA, the CDR3 is TGTGCCAGCAGCAAAAGTGAAGGGGTTTACGAGCAGTACTTC.

This clone was observed once. This sequence joins TRBV7-3 and TRBJ2-3, with 11 bases aligning to TRBD2. The CDR3 sequence is 15 residues long. Germline V gene lookup returns CDR1 SGHTA and CDR2 FQGTGA. J lost 3 bases, V lost 5 bases, and 4 bases had no gene match. The CDR3 protein is CASSLSGGATDTQYF. Here the CDR3 DNA reads TGTGCCAGCAGCCTTAGCGGGGGGGCAACAGATACGCAGTATTTT.

The chain recombines TRBV29-1 with TRBJ1-4; D is perhaps TRBD1 (6 bases). The CDR3 has 15 amino acids. V lost 7 bases, J lost 4 bases, and 19 bases lay in between. Germline V gene lookup returns CDR1 SQVTM and CDR2 ANQGSEA. The chain's CDR3 is CSALGQSVGNEKLFF. The DNA of the CDR3 is TGCAGCGCCCTGGGACAATCAGTTGGTAATGAAAAACTGTTTTTT.

In its sample, this clone was seen a few times. The chain employs TRBV28 and TRBJ2-7; weak D call: TRBD1 (7 bases). This CDR3 contains 15 residues. V was cut by 7 bases and J by 1 base, with 17 bases left in between. The V gene's germline CDR1 is MDHEN and CDR2 SYDVKM. The DNA for the CDR3 is TGTGCCAGCAATCTACCGACAGGGAGGTCCTACGAGCAGTACTTC. This translates into CASNLPTGRSYEQYF.

The V call is TRBV7-9, the J call TRBJ2-5, with TRBD1 identical over 8 bases. V shed 4 bases, J shed 0 bases, and the junction held 10 bases outside the gene matches. In germline, CDR1 is SEHNR, CDR2 FQNEAQ (reference sequence). CDR3 length: 17 residues. CDR3 amino acids: CASSSSPGQENQETQYF. The CDR3 DNA reads as TGTGCCAGCAGCTCAAGTCCGGGACAGGAAAACCAAGAGACCCAGTACTTC.

V gene TRBV11-2 combines with J gene TRBJ1-3, with 7 nucleotides matching TRBD1. The CDR3 sequence is 14 residues long. Per the germline V gene, CDR1 is SGHAT and CDR2 is FQNNGV. Unmatched junction bases numbered 4, after V lost 7 bases and J lost 1 base. The DNA of the CDR3 is TGTGCCAGCACCCGGACAGGTTCTGGAAACACCATATATTTT. Translating gives CASTRTGSGNTIYF. Filled out from reference TRBV11-2 and TRBJ1-3, the complete variable domain reads EAGVAQSPRYKIIEKRQSVAFWCNPISGHATLYWYQQILGQGPKLLIQFQNNGVVDDSQLPKDRFSAERLKGVDSTLKIQPAKLEDSAVYLCASTRTGSGNTIYFGEGSWLTVV.

This chain links TRBV4-3 with TRBJ2-7, with 7 bases that match TRBD1. CDR1 and CDR2 (germline): LGHNA, YSLEER. V shed 2 bases and J 1 base; nucleotides not matched to a gene: 5. The CDR3 has 15 amino acids. Written as DNA, the CDR3 is TGCGCCAGCAGCCAACGGCCAGGGGGTTCCTACGAGCAGTACTTC. This translates into CASSQRPGGSYEQYF.

Written as DNA, the CDR3 is TGTGCCAGCAGCCAAACTAGGGTCTACGAGCAGTACTTC. Translating it yields CASSQTRVYEQYF. J is TRBJ2-7 and V is TRBV3-1 (or the pseudogene TRBV3-2), with D possibly being TRBD2 (5 bases). The CDR3 is made up of 13 amino acids. Germline V gives CDR1 LGHDT, CDR2 YNNKEL (reference sequence). With 2 bases removed from V and 3 bases from J, the gap between germline ends came to 8 bases.

Written as DNA, the CDR3 is TGTGCCAGCAGCACCGGACAGGGGGCTAACTATGGCTACACCTTC. Its protein product is CASSTGQGANYGYTF. The genes are TRBV7-9 and TRBJ1-2, with 10 bases fitting TRBD1. The germline V gene has CDR1 SEHNR and CDR2 FQNEAQ (reference sequence). CDR3 length: 15 residues. After removal of 5 bases from V and 0 bases from J, the junction contained 3 bases not matched to a gene.

The V call is TRBV11-3, the J call TRBJ1-4; D is unclear. V was trimmed by 5 bases and J by 0 bases, leaving 7 bases between them. CDR1 and CDR2 (germline): SGHNT, YENEEA. This CDR3 comprises 14 residues. The CDR3 nucleotides read TGTGCCAGCAGCCGGGATGCAACTAATGAAAAACTGTTTTTT. Protein sequence: CASSRDATNEKLFF.

The chain joins TRBV4-3 to TRBJ1-2, with D uncertain. Trimming cost V 0 bases and J 4 bases, with 15 bases left between them. The CDR3 length is 16 residues. CDR1 is LGHNA and CDR2 is YSLEER in the germline V gene. The CDR3 DNA reads as TGCGCCAGCAGCCAAGATCAGGCGCGCAAAGGCTATGGCTACACCTTC. It is translated as CASSQDQARKGYGYTF.

In this sample, this clone turned up once. The V call is TRBV7-9, the J call TRBJ2-7; 8 positions agree with TRBD1. This CDR3 contains 16 residues. The J segment lost 2 bases and the V segment lost 4 bases, leaving 10 bases of the junction unmatched. The germline CDR1 and CDR2 sequences are SEHNR and FQNEAQ (reference sequence). CDR3 bases: TGTGCCAGCAGCTCCACCCGGCAGGGGGCGACCTACGAGCAGTACTTC. Residues: CASSSTRQGATYEQYF.

The V call is TRBV24-1, the J call TRBJ2-1; maybe TRBD2 (5 bases). Between the trimmed V and J ends, which lost 1 base and 0 bases, there was a span of 12 bases. Germline CDR1 is KGHDR and CDR2 is SFDVKD. The CDR3 length is 17 residues. CDR3 DNA sequence: TGTGCCACCAGTGATTTTCGCGGGCCGACCTCCTACAATGAGCAGTTCTTC. The encoded protein is CATSDFRGPTSYNEQFF.

This clone was found a few times. The chain has TRBV12-3 or TRBV12-4 and TRBJ2-2; D remains ambiguous. V lost 6 bases and J 4 bases, leaving 9 bases between the germline ends. The CDR3 contains 13 residues. The CDR3 is CASSPTPTGELFF. The CDR3 DNA is TGTGCCAGCAGCCCGACTCCCACCGGGGAGCTGTTTTTT.

The chain combines TRBV11-2 with TRBJ2-1, with D perhaps matching TRBD2 (5 bases). The CDR3 sequence is 14 residues long. CDR1 is SGHAT, CDR2 FQNNGV, per germline. V was pared by 6 bases and J by 0 bases, with 9 bases between. CDR3 nucleotides: TGTGCCAGCAGTCAAAGCGGCTCCTACAATGAGCAGTTCTTC. Protein product: CASSQSGSYNEQFF.

The rearrangement links TRBV27 to TRBJ1-2; D gene unclear. Germline CDR1 reads MNHEY; CDR2 reads SMNVEV (reference sequence). V lost 7 bases and J 5 bases, leaving 20 bases between the germline ends. The CDR3 is 15 residues long. CDR3 protein: CASKKGATFGYGYTF. The CDR3 nucleotides read TGTGCCAGCAAAAAGGGAGCGACGTTTGGGTATGGCTACACCTTC.

The rearrangement uses TRBV29-1 and TRBJ1-1; D possibly corresponds to TRBD1 (6 bases). This CDR3 has 12 amino acids. Germline loops: CDR1 SQVTM, CDR2 ANQGSEA. Trimming cost V 2 bases and J 5 bases, with 9 bases left between them. The CDR3 reads CSVEIQGTEAFF. CDR3 sequence (DNA): TGCAGCGTTGAAATACAGGGAACTGAAGCTTTCTTT.

The chain uses TRBV5-4 and TRBJ1-2; no firm D call. V was pared by 4 bases and J by 4 bases, with 17 bases between. Germline V gene data show CDR1 as SGHNT and CDR2 as YYREEE (reference sequence). CDR3 length: 15 residues. The CDR3 bases are TGTGCCAGCAGCGCCCCAAAGGAGGGCCTCTATGGCTACACCTTC. It codes for CASSAPKEGLYGYTF.

The rearrangement links TRBV27 to TRBJ2-7; 9 bases agree with TRBD1. The CDR3 covers 15 residues. Germline CDR1 MNHEY, CDR2 SMNVEV (reference sequence). J was trimmed by 4 bases and V by 6 bases; bases with no gene match: 10. In DNA form, the CDR3 reads TGTGCCAGCAGGAGGGGCGTGACAGGGGGGTACGAGCAGTACTTC. Translated, it gives CASRRGVTGGYEQYF.